Following are 22 T cell receptor beta chains from one sample sequenced in a study of PD-1 blockade in classical Hodgkin lymphoma. Sequencing used immunoSEQ multiplex PCR; TCRdb keeps in-frame clones, though not all of them. This repertoire shows tens of thousands of clones, approximately 89% found once; its top ten account for approximately 12%. Relapse after autologous stem cell transplantation occurred in every patient, and brentuximab vedotin exposure varied. The sample consisted of peripheral blood mononuclear cells (PBMCs), taken before the second cycle of nivolumab. Source of these receptors: a human donor with classical Hodgkin lymphoma.

The V gene is TRBV5-6, the J gene TRBJ1-1, with 8 positions matching TRBD1. V trimming: 4 bases; J trimming: 4 bases; junction bases outside the gene matches: 3. CDR1 and CDR2 (germline): SGHDT, YYEEEE. The CDR3 has 13 amino acids. In DNA, the CDR3 is TGTGCCAGCAGCCAAACAGGGGGCACTGAAGCTTTCTTT. Translated, it gives CASSQTGGTEAFF.

V usage is TRBV5-1 and J usage is TRBJ1-3, with D hard to call. Trimming removed 0 bases at V and 0 bases at J, with 13 bases between. The CDR3 covers 17 residues. Germline CDR1 reads SGHRS; CDR2 reads YFSETQ. CDR3 protein: CASSLVGPGSSGNTIYF. Here the CDR3 DNA reads TGCGCCAGCAGCTTGGTAGGCCCAGGCAGCTCTGGAAACACCATATATTTT.

This clone has only one observation. The chain links TRBV11-2 to TRBJ2-3; the D gene is possibly TRBD2 (5 bases). V lost 8 bases to trimming and J lost 2 bases, with 11 bases between them. This CDR3 spans 13 amino acids. In germline, CDR1 is SGHAT, CDR2 FQNNGV. Here the CDR3 DNA reads TGTGCCAGCGGGCGAGGGAACACAGATACGCAGTATTTT. Translation gives CASGRGNTDTQYF. Drawing the rest from reference TRBV11-2 and TRBJ2-3, the complete variable domain is EAGVAQSPRYKIIEKRQSVAFWCNPISGHATLYWYQQILGQGPKLLIQFQNNGVVDDSQLPKDRFSAERLKGVDSTLKIQPAKLEDSAVYLCASGRGNTDTQYFGPGTRLTVL.

V is TRBV6-6 and J is TRBJ1-4; 8 bases fit TRBD1. The junction had 4 bases not matched to a gene; V was cut back by 8 bases and J by 8 bases. CDR1 MNHNY and CDR2 SVGAGI come from the germline V gene (reference sequence). This CDR3 has 12 amino acids. The CDR3 region is CASRTGNEKLFF. DNA of the CDR3: TGTGCCAGCCGGACAGGGAACGAAAAACTGTTTTTT.

The V gene is TRBV28, the J gene TRBJ2-3; 8 bases are shared with TRBD2. This CDR3 has 15 residues. Germline V lookup: CDR1 MDHEN, CDR2 SYDVKM. With V trimmed by 3 bases and J by 3 bases, 5 bases remained unmatched. In DNA form, the CDR3 reads TGTGCCAGCAGTTTGGAGCGGGAGACAACAGATACGCAGTATTTT. Translated: CASSLERETTDTQYF.

The sample holds a few counts of this clone. This chain joins TRBV15 and TRBJ1-6; the D gene is possibly TRBD1 (5 bases). The germline V gene has CDR1 LNHNV and CDR2 YYDKDF (reference sequence). CDR3 length: 13 amino acids. The V and J ends lost 6 bases and 7 bases respectively, with 10 bases between them. CDR3 nucleotide sequence: TGTGCCACCAGGCGGGGCGGGAATTCACCCCTCCACTTT. Its protein product is CATRRGGNSPLHF.

The V call is TRBV18, the J call TRBJ2-5, with 7 bases aligning to TRBD1. Germline V gives CDR1 KGHSH, CDR2 LQKENI. V dropped 1 base and J dropped 4; count of bases not matched to a gene: 0. This CDR3 is 13 amino acids long. In DNA form, the CDR3 reads TGTGCCAGCTCACCACGACAGGGAGAGACCCAGTACTTC. It is translated as CASSPRQGETQYF.

The rearrangement uses TRBV11-2 and TRBJ2-5; D may be TRBD1 or TRBD2 (5 bases each). V lost 1 base, J lost 0 bases, and 9 bases lay in between. The germline gives CDR1 SGHAT, CDR2 FQNNGV. The CDR3 runs 15 residues. The DNA of the CDR3 is TGTGCCAGCAGCTTAGTGGGGACCGACCAAGAGACCCAGTACTTC. Its translation: CASSLVGTDQETQYF.

The gene calls are TRBV7-2 and TRBJ1-1, with TRBD1 as a possible D gene (5 bases). V shed 0 bases and J shed 4 bases, with 15 bases lying between them. Germline CDR1 and CDR2: SGHTA and FQGNSA. The length of the CDR3 is 16 residues. CDR3 loop: CASSLARSGSGTEAFF. The CDR3 DNA follows: TGTGCCAGCAGCTTAGCGCGTTCAGGGTCTGGCACTGAAGCTTTCTTT.

This chain uses TRBV7-2 with TRBJ2-7; D gene ambiguous. V was trimmed by 1 base and J by 3 bases, leaving 10 bases between them. This CDR3 comprises 14 residues. The germline CDR1 and CDR2 sequences are SGHTA and FQGNSA. The CDR3: CASSLGFARYEQYF. In DNA form, the CDR3 reads TGTGCCAGCAGCTTAGGGTTTGCTCGCTACGAGCAGTACTTC.

The chain employs TRBV6-5 and TRBJ2-7; D is undetermined. This CDR3 spans 13 amino acids. Germline V gene sequence: CDR1 MNHEY, CDR2 SVGAGI. With 2 bases removed from V and 0 bases from J, the gap between germline ends came to 5 bases. Here the CDR3 reads CASSYQSSYEQYF. Written as DNA, the CDR3 is TGTGCCAGCAGTTACCAGAGCTCCTACGAGCAGTACTTC.

The chain combines TRBV30 with TRBJ1-4; D might be TRBD1 (5 bases). This CDR3 has 11 residues. The germline CDR1 and CDR2 sequences are GTSNPN and SVGIG (reference sequence). Trimming took off 4 bases at V and 10 bases at J, with 10 bases between the two ends. Here the CDR3 reads CAWKSGGKLFF. DNA for the CDR3: TGTGCCTGGAAGTCGGGGGGAAAACTGTTTTTT.

This clone has just one count. The gene calls are TRBV7-9 and TRBJ1-2; no firm D call. Deletions cut 5 bases from V and 1 base from J, with 14 bases between. This CDR3 spans 15 amino acids. Germline values: CDR1 SEHNR, CDR2 FQNEAQ (reference sequence). Written as DNA, the CDR3 is TGTGCCAGCAGCGTATCCCCGGGAGTTAACTATGGCTACACCTTC. Translation gives CASSVSPGVNYGYTF.

This rearrangement joins TRBV7-6 to TRBJ2-7; D possibly uses TRBD1 or TRBD2 (5 bases each). This CDR3 is built from 15 residues. V was clipped by 1 base and J by 2 bases, with 12 bases between them. Germline V gene data show CDR1 as SGHVS and CDR2 as FNYEAQ. The CDR3 DNA is TGTGCCAGCAGCTTAGGGGCCGGGGCGACCTACGAGCAGTACTTC. Its protein product is CASSLGAGATYEQYF.

The genes are TRBV15 and TRBJ2-1, with TRBD2 matching 8 bases. Germline V CDR1 and CDR2: LNHNV, YYDKDF (reference sequence). This CDR3 spans 15 amino acids. The trim removed 1 base at V and 5 bases at J, leaving 4 bases unmatched. The CDR3 coding sequence is TGTGCCACCAGCAGAGTAGTAGCGGGGAACAATGAGCAGTTCTTC. Its protein product is CATSRVVAGNNEQFF. The full variable domain, rest sourced from reference TRBV15 and TRBJ2-1, is DAMVIQNPRYQVTQFGKPVTLSCSQTLNHNVMYWYQQKSSQAPKLLFHYYDKDFNNEADTPDNFQSRRPNTSFCFLDIRSPGLGDTAMYLCATSRVVAGNNEQFFGPGTRLTVL.

J is TRBJ1-3 and V is TRBV2, with no clear D. The V gene's germline CDR1 is SNHLY and CDR2 FYNNEI. V dropped 10 bases and J dropped 0 bases, with 10 bases sitting between them. CDR3 length: 13 residues. The CDR3 DNA sequence: TGTGCCAACGAGGTTAGCTCTGGAAACACCATATATTTT. Amino acids: CANEVSSGNTIYF.

The rearrangement uses TRBV18 and TRBJ1-1; D call uncertain. The V gene's germline CDR1 is KGHSH and CDR2 LQKENI. The length of the CDR3 is 15 residues. The V end lost 6 bases, the J end lost 1 base, and 15 bases lay between the germline ends. CDR3 nucleotides: TGTGCCAGCTCCCTTGGAATGCAACCGAACACTGAAGCTTTCTTT. This translates into CASSLGMQPNTEAFF. The variable domain in full, completed from reference TRBV18 and TRBJ1-1, reads NAGVMQNPRHLVRRRGQEARLRCSPMKGHSHVYWYRQLPEEGLKFMVYLQKENIIDESGMPKERFSAEFPKEGPSILRIQQVVRGDSAAYFCASSLGMQPNTEAFFGQGTRLTVV.

This chain links TRBV27 with TRBJ1-1; 7 bases line up with TRBD1. This CDR3 spans 12 amino acids. In germline, CDR1 is MNHEY, CDR2 SMNVEV (reference sequence). V shed 5 bases and J 8 bases; nucleotides not matched to a gene: 5. CDR3 DNA sequence: TGTGCCAGCAGTCCCACGACAGGGGAAGCTTTCTTT. Its protein product is CASSPTTGEAFF.

The chain combines TRBV2 with TRBJ1-2, with 8 nucleotides matching TRBD1. This CDR3 comprises 15 residues. Unmatched junction bases numbered 10, after V lost 4 bases and J lost 6 bases. CDR1 and CDR2 from the germline V gene are SNHLY and FYNNEI. CDR3 protein: CASSAVTGASDGYTF. Here the CDR3 DNA reads TGTGCCAGCAGTGCTGTGACAGGGGCTTCGGATGGCTACACCTTC. Based on the CDR3 plus reference TRBV2 and TRBJ1-2, the full variable domain is EPEVTQTPSHQVTQMGQEVILRCVPISNHLYFYWYRQILGQKVEFLVSFYNNEISEKSEIFDDQFSVERPDGSNFTLKIRSTKLEDSAMYFCASSAVTGASDGYTFGSGTRLTVV.

The CDR3 loop reads CASSEVGGLKFFQETQYF. Here the CDR3 DNA reads TGTGCCAGCAGTGAAGTGGGGGGGCTAAAATTTTTTCAAGAGACCCAGTACTTC. The rearrangement links TRBV6-1 to TRBJ2-5; TRBD2 is a possible D gene (7 bases). Germline V gene lookup returns CDR1 MNHNS and CDR2 SASEGT. V lost 1 base and J lost 2, with 20 bases in between. CDR3 length: 18 amino acids.

The CDR3: CASSLRGYRGPGTDSNQPQHF. The CDR3 region has the DNA TGTGCCAGCAGTTTAAGGGGATACAGGGGCCCCGGCACCGATAGCAATCAGCCCCAGCATTTT. The rearrangement links TRBV28 to TRBJ1-5; the match to TRBD1 covers 7 bases. Germline loops: CDR1 MDHEN, CDR2 SYDVKM. V dropped 2 bases and J dropped 0; count of bases not matched to a gene: 19. This CDR3 comprises 21 residues.

This CDR3 reads CASSVLGTTDTQYF. The CDR3 DNA is TGTGCCAGCAGTGTGTTGGGTACCACAGATACGCAGTATTTT. The chain couples TRBV2 to TRBJ2-3; D not certain. The CDR3 totals 14 residues. Germline loops: CDR1 SNHLY, CDR2 FYNNEI. Trimming removed 4 bases from V and 2 bases from J, with 10 bases in between.